The 7 T cell receptor beta chains in this list originate from one sample, sequenced in a study of quantifying T cell responses using KT2 cells. Overall study context: cDNA was made from DNase-treated RNA using alpha and beta constant primers.

Each cDNA got a UMI-containing oligo ligated at its 3' end. The first PCR ran 4 to 5 cycles with an equimolar RC1.1 and RC1.2 beta primer mix. One entry per CDR3 protein, called by TCRdb with MiXCR from the UMI-ligation and nested PCR reads. The sample carries tens of thousands of distinct CDR3 sequences, about 7.3% recorded once. The sample comprised PBMCs spiked with cells of the T cell clone KT2. These receptors were collected from a human donor.

There are many counts of this clonotype. The rearrangement joins TRBV18 to TRBJ1-1, with TRBD1 matching 8 bases. Germline V CDR1 and CDR2: KGHSH, LQKENI. The length of the CDR3 is 15 residues. V was clipped by 4 bases and J by 0 bases; unmatched bases: 4. CDR3 in amino acids: CASSLWGQVNTEAFF. The CDR3 DNA sequence: TGTGCCAGCTCACTATGGGGACAGGTGAACACTGAAGCTTTCTTT. The whole variable domain, filled in from reference TRBV18 and TRBJ1-1, reads NAGVMQNPRHLVRRRGQEARLRCSPMKGHSHVYWYRQLPEEGLKFMVYLQKENIIDESGMPKERFSAEFPKEGPSILRIQQVVRGDSAAYFCASSLWGQVNTEAFFGQGTRLTVV.

In this sample, this clonotype turned up many times. This chain connects TRBV29-1 to TRBJ2-7; 7 bases fit TRBD2. The junction had 9 bases not matched to a gene; V was cut back by 4 bases and J by 3 bases. The CDR3 contains 14 residues. From germline, CDR1 is SQVTM and CDR2 ANQGSEA. CDR3 coding DNA: TGCAGCGTTGCCGGGGGGAGGGGTGACTACGAGCAGTACTTC. Translated, it gives CSVAGGRGDYEQYF.

This clonotype was recorded many times. The chain links TRBV11-3 to TRBJ2-1, with D maybe TRBD2 (6 bases). CDR1 is SGHNT, CDR2 YENEEA, per germline. The CDR3 totals 15 residues. Deletions cut 7 bases from V and 9 bases from J, with 22 bases between. The CDR3 region is CASTPGGVRVSEQFF. CDR3 DNA sequence: TGTGCCAGCACTCCCGGGGGAGTGCGTGTGAGTGAGCAGTTCTTC.

This clonotype was counted ten times or more. The chain couples TRBV6-5 to TRBJ2-3, with 7 positions matching TRBD2. J lost 4 bases, V lost 6 bases, and 7 bases had no gene match. Germline V gives CDR1 MNHEY, CDR2 SVGAGI. The CDR3 contains 14 residues. CDR3 DNA sequence: TGTGCCAGCAGGGTTGGGGGGGGACCAGATACGCAGTATTTT. Translation: CASRVGGGPDTQYF.

In this sample, this clonotype turned up a few times. J is TRBJ2-3 and V is TRBV28, with no clear D. Trimming removed 1 base at V and 4 bases at J, with 6 bases between. This CDR3 contains 13 residues. Germline V lookup: CDR1 MDHEN, CDR2 SYDVKM. The chain's CDR3 is CASSLSLADTQYF. Here the CDR3 DNA reads TGTGCCAGCAGTTTATCCCTAGCAGATACGCAGTATTTT.

This clonotype was counted many times. The chain links TRBV9 to TRBJ2-4, with TRBD2 matching 12 bases. Germline V lookup: CDR1 SGDLS, CDR2 YYNGEE. V shed 0 bases and J 0 bases; nucleotides not matched to a gene: 7. The length of the CDR3 is 19 residues. DNA for the CDR3: TGTGCCAGCAGCGTAGGGGCTAGCGGGGGGGCCGTAGCCAAAAACATTCAGTACTTC. It translates to CASSVGASGGAVAKNIQYF.

This clonotype was seen ten or more times. This chain connects TRBV7-2 to TRBJ2-2; weak D call: TRBD2 (6 bases). The CDR3 length is 16 residues. Germline V lookup: CDR1 SGHTA, CDR2 FQGNSA. V lost 1 base and J 1 base, leaving 10 bases between the germline ends. CDR3 residues: CASSLVGSGNTGELFF. Here the CDR3 DNA reads TGTGCCAGCAGCTTAGTAGGTAGCGGGAACACCGGGGAGCTGTTTTTT. Drawing the rest from reference TRBV7-2 and TRBJ2-2, the complete variable domain is GAGVSQSPSNKVTEKGKDVELRCDPISGHTALYWYRQSLGQGLEFLIYFQGNSAPDKSGLPSDRFSAERTGGSVSTLTIQRTQQEDSAVYLCASSLVGSGNTGELFFGEGSRLTVL.